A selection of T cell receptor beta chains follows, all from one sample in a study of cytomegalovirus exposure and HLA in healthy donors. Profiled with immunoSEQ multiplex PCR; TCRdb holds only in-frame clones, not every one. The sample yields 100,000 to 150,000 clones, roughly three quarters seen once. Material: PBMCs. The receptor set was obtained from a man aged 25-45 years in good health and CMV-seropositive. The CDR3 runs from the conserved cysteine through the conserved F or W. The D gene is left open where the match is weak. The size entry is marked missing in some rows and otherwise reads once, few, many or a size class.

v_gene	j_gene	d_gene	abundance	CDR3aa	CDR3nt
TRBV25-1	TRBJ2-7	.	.	CASSSKPGYEQYF	TGTGCCAGCAGTTCAAAACCCGGCTACGAGCAGTACTTC
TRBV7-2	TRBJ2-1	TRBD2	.	CASSRGLVRSYNEQFF	TGTGCCAGCAGCCGGGGACTAGTTAGGTCCTACAATGAGCAGTTCTTC
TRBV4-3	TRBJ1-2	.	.	CASSQGNRAYGYTF	TGCGCCAGCAGCCAAGGGAACAGGGCCTATGGCTACACCTTC
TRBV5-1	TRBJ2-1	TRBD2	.	CASTFSGRAHYNEQFF	TGCGCCAGCACTTTTAGCGGGAGGGCCCACTACAATGAGCAGTTCTTC
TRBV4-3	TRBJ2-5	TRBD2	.	CASSQDGEGQETQYF	TGCGCCAGCAGCCAAGATGGGGAGGGTCAAGAGACCCAGTACTTC
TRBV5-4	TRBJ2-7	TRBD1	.	CASSPGGQEVYEQYF	TGTGCCAGCAGCCCCGGCGGACAGGAGGTTTACGAGCAGTACTTC
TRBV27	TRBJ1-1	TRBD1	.	CASSRTGTNTEAFF	TGTGCCAGCAGTCGGACAGGGACGAACACTGAAGCTTTCTTT
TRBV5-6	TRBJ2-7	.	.	CASRPQGSYEQYF	TGTGCCAGCAGACCACAGGGCTCCTACGAGCAGTACTTC
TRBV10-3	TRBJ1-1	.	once	CATLGHRNTEAFF	TGTGCCACCCTTGGCCACAGAAACACTGAAGCTTTCTTT
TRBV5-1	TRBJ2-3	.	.	CASSLVTDTQYF	TGCGCCAGCAGTCTCGTCACAGATACGCAGTATTTT
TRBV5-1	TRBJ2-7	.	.	CASSPSVGGAGYEQYF	TGCGCCAGCAGCCCCTCGGTGGGGGGGGCCGGGTACGAGCAGTACTTC
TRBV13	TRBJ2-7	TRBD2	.	CASSTRVALIMAGGPGEQYF	TGTGCCAGCAGCACACGGGTCGCCCTCATCATGGCGGGAGGGCCAGGCGAGCAGTACTTC
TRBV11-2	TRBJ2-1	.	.	CASSLVRGSYNEQFF	TGTGCCAGCAGCCTGGTTCGGGGCTCCTACAATGAGCAGTTCTTC
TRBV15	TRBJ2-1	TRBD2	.	CATSRATSGWDEQFF	TGTGCCACCAGCAGAGCGACTAGCGGGTGGGATGAGCAGTTCTTC
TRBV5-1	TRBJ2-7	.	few	CASSQNEGRPVEQYF	TGCGCCAGCAGCCAGAACGAGGGCAGACCTGTCGAGCAGTACTTC
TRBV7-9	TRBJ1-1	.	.	CASSARRVNTEAFF	TGTGCCAGCAGCGCCCGACGGGTGAACACTGAAGCTTTCTTT
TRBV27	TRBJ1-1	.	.	CASSSTAEAFF	TGTGCCAGCAGTTCGACAGCTGAAGCTTTCTTT
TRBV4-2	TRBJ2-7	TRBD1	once	CASSQESGQGFYEQYF	TGTGCCAGCAGCCAAGAGTCGGGACAGGGATTTTACGAGCAGTACTTC
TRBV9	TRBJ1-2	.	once	CASSSTGHYGYTF	TGTGCCAGCAGCTCTACAGGCCACTATGGCTACACCTTC
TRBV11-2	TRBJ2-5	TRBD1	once	CASSIPTGGQETQYF	TGTGCCAGCAGCATCCCGACAGGGGGCCAAGAGACCCAGTACTTC
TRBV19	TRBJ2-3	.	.	CASSTGGLTDTQYF	TGTGCCAGTAGTACAGGGGGGTTAACAGATACGCAGTATTTT
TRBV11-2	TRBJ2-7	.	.	CASSLNWANRMNYEQYF	TGTGCCAGCAGCCTGAATTGGGCCAACCGAATGAACTACGAGCAGTACTTC
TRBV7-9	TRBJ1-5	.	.	CASSHQGSRQPQHF	TGTGCCAGCAGCCACCAGGGGTCGAGGCAGCCCCAGCATTTT
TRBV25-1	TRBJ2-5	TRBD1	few	CASSAQTGGYFETQYF	TGTGCCAGCAGTGCCCAGACAGGGGGCTATTTCGAGACCCAGTACTTC
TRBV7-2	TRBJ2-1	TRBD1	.	CASRNYQGDEQFF	TGTGCCAGCAGAAATTATCAGGGGGATGAGCAGTTCTTC
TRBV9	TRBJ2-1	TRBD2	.	CASSAGLAGVNEQFF	TGTGCCAGCAGCGCCGGACTAGCGGGAGTAAATGAGCAGTTCTTC
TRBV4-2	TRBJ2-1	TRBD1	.	CASSQDPGGSYNEQFF	TGTGCCAGCAGCCAAGATCCAGGGGGCTCCTACAATGAGCAGTTCTTC
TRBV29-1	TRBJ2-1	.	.	CSVEGSGRRNEQFF	TGCAGCGTTGAAGGCAGCGGTCGGCGGAATGAGCAGTTCTTC
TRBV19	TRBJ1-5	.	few	CASRGRGVEQPQHF	TGTGCCAGTAGGGGGAGGGGTGTGGAGCAGCCCCAGCATTTT
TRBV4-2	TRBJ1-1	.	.	CASSQEEGNTEAFF	TGTGCCAGCAGCCAAGAGGAGGGGAACACTGAAGCTTTCTTT
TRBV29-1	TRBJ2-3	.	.	CAYPRLAVVSTDTQYF	TGCGCTTATCCCCGGCTAGCCGTAGTTAGCACAGATACGCAGTATTTT
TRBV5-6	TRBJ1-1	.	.	CASSQTPNTEAFF	TGTGCCAGCAGCCAGACACCCAACACTGAAGCTTTCTTT
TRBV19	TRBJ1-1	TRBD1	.	CASMQRAVKVSGTDLNTEAFF	TGTGCCAGTATGCAAAGGGCCGTTAAGGTATCCGGGACAGACCTGAACACTGAAGCTTTCTTT
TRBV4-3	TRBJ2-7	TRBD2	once	CASSQELAGLSYEQYF	TGCGCCAGCAGCCAAGAACTAGCGGGACTCTCCTACGAGCAGTACTTC
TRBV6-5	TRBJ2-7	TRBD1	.	CASSDRGKGSYEQYF	TGTGCCAGCAGCGACAGGGGTAAAGGGTCCTACGAGCAGTACTTC
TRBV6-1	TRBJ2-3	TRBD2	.	CASLPSGRPDTQYF	TGTGCCAGCCTTCCTAGCGGGAGACCAGATACGCAGTATTTT
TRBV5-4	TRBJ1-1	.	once	CASSPMTRTFTEAFF	TGTGCCAGCAGCCCTATGACAAGAACCTTCACTGAAGCTTTCTTT
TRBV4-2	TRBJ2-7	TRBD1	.	CASSLTGASYEQYF	TGTGCCAGCAGCCTTACAGGGGCCTCCTACGAGCAGTACTTC
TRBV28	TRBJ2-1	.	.	CASTLTWGRRMEQFF	TGTGCCAGCACTTTAACGTGGGGGCGGAGGATGGAGCAGTTCTTC
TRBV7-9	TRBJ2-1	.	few	CASSLAGTYNEQFF	TGTGCCAGCAGCTTGGCAGGGACATACAATGAGCAGTTCTTC
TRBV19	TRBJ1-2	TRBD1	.	CASSGQGTNYGYTF	TGTGCCAGTAGTGGACAGGGGACGAACTATGGCTACACCTTC
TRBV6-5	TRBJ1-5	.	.	CASSPDQPQHF	TGTGCCAGCAGTCCCGATCAGCCCCAGCATTTT
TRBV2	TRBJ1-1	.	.	CATTGWDTEAFF	TGTGCCACGACTGGATGGGACACTGAAGCTTTCTTT
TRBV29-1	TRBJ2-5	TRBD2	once	CSVEGGETQYF	TGCAGCGTTGAGGGGGGGGAGACCCAGTACTTC